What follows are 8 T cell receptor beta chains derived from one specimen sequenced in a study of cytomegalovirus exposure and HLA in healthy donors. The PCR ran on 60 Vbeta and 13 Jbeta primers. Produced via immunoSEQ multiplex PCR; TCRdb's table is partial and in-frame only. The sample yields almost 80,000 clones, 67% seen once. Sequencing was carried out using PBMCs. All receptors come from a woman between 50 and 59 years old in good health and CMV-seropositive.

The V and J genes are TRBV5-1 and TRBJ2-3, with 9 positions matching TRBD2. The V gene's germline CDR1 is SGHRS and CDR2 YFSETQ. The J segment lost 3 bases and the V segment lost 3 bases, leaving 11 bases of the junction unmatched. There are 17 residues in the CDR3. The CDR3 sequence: CASSSASGTLGTDTQYF. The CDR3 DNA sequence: TGCGCCAGCAGCTCGGCTAGCGGGACACTGGGGACAGATACGCAGTATTTT.

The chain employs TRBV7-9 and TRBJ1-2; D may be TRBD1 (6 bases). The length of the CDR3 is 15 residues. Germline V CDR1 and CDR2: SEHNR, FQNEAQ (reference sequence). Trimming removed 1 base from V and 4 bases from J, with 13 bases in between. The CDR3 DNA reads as TGTGCCAGCAGCTTAGGTCCGGACAGCCTCTATGGCTACACCTTC. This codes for CASSLGPDSLYGYTF.

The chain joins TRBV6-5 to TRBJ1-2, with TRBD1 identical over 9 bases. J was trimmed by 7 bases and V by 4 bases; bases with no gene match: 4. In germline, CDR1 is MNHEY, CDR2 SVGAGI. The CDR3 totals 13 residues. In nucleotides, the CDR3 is TGTGCCAGCAGTTGGACAGGGGCGAGTGGCTACACCTTC. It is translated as CASSWTGASGYTF.

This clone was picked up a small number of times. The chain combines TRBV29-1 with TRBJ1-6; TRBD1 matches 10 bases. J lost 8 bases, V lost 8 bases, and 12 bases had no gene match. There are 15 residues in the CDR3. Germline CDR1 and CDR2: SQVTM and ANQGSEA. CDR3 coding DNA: TGCAGCTTCACCACCGGGACAGGGGAGGATTCACCCCTCCACTTT. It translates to CSFTTGTGEDSPLHF.

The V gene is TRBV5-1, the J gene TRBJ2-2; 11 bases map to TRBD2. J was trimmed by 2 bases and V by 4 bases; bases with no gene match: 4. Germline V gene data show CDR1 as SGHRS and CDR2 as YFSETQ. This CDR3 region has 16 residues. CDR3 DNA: TGCGCCAGCAGCCTCACTAGCGGGGGCAACACCGGGGAGCTGTTTTTT. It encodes CASSLTSGGNTGELFF.

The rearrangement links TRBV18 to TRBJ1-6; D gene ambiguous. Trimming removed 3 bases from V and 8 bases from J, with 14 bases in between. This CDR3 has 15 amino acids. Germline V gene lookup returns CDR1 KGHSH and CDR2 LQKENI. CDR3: CASSPNESADSPLHF. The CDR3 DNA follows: TGTGCCAGCTCACCTAACGAGAGCGCGGATTCACCCCTCCACTTT.

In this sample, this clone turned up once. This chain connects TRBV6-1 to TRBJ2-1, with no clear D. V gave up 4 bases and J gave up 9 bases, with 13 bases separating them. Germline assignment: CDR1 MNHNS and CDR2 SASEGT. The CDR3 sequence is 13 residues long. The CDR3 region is CASSVARAIEQFF. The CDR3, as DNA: TGTGCCAGCAGTGTTGCACGAGCCATTGAGCAGTTCTTC.

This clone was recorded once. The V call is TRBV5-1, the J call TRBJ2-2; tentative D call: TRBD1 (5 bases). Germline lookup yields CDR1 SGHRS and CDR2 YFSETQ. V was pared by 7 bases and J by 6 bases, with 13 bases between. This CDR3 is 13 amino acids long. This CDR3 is CASGPIGAGELFF. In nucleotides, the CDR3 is TGCGCCAGCGGACCTATAGGGGCCGGGGAGCTGTTTTTT.